This entry features one TCR beta chain sequence. The data were produced by immunoSEQ multiplex PCR, yet TCRdb's version contains in-frame clones alone and is incomplete. The table records more than 300,000 clones, around four fifths of them present only once. Regarding treatment: about 20 received Ad26.COV2.S at low or high dose, single or two shots; roughly five received placebo; per-sample allocation not given. Day 63 after the first injection of vaccine or placebo was the sampling time. The record originates from a study of Ad26.COV2.S vaccination and SARS-CoV-2 variants. This material consisted of peripheral blood, taken in a trial of Ad26.COV2.S vaccine versus placebo. The sequence was collected from a person between 18 and 65 years old who received the Ad26.COV2.S COVID-19 vaccine or a placebo.

The DNA of the CDR3 is TGTGCCAGTAGTATCGGTGTTGACTATGGCTACACCTTC. This codes for CASSIGVDYGYTF. This sequence joins TRBV19 and TRBJ1-2, with no clear D. This CDR3 is built from 13 residues. Germline values: CDR1 LNHDA, CDR2 SQIVND (reference sequence). Trimming took 3 bases from V and 3 from J, leaving 8 bases between them. The whole variable domain, remainder taken from reference TRBV19 and TRBJ1-2, is DGGITQSPKYLFRKEGQNVTLSCEQNLNHDAMYWYRQDPGQGLRLIYYSQIVNDFQKGDIAEGYSVSREKKESFPLTVTSAQKNPTAFYLCASSIGVDYGYTFGSGTRLTVV.